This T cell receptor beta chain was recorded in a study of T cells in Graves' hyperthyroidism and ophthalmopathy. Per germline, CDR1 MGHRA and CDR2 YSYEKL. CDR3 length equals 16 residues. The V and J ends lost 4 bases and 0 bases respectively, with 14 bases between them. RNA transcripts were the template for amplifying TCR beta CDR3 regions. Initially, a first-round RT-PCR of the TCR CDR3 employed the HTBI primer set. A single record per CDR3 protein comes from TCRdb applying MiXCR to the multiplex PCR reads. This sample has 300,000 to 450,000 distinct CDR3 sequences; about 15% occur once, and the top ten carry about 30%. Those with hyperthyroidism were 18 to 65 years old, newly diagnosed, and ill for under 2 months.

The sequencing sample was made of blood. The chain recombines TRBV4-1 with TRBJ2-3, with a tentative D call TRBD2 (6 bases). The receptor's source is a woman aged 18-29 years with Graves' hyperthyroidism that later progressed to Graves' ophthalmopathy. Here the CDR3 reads CASSLTGGASTDTQYF. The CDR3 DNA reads TGCGCCAGCAGCCTAACCGGCGGGGCAAGCACAGATACGCAGTATTTT.